This TCR beta chain was recorded in a study of PD-1 blockade in mismatch repair-deficient tumors. Turning to the study itself: Enrolled about 2012-2016, patients had progressing, pretreated mismatch repair-deficient cancers of about a dozen types.

V was trimmed by 0 bases and J by 3 bases, leaving 18 bases between them. Germline lookup yields CDR1 MGHRA and CDR2 YSYEKL. The CDR3 extends over 17 amino acids. Broader study findings: After pembrolizumab, tumor-resident clones rose rapidly, then generally contracted before radiologic responses.

Mismatch repair deficiency was confirmed in all patients, by PCR or immunohistochemistry. Three pembrolizumab responders had their TCRs sequenced. This table comes from immunoSEQ multiplex PCR, and its TCRdb copy is limited to in-frame clones, with some not included. The table has 120,000 or so clones, about 88% seen once. Details on this clone: Its target is not known.

The source material was peripheral blood, sampled almost 74 weeks after starting pembrolizumab. The clonotype originates from an adult with mismatch repair-deficient cancer. The chain combines TRBV4-1 with TRBJ2-7; D tentatively reads TRBD1 or TRBD2 (5 bases each). This CDR3 reads CASSQDFRGGRDYEQYF. CDR3 bases: TGCGCCAGCAGCCAAGACTTTCGAGGAGGCAGGGACTACGAGCAGTACTTC.